This T cell receptor (beta chain) is drawn from a study of OX40 agonist ivuxolimab in advanced cancers. The wider study: Every 2 weeks, patients received ivuxolimab intravenously, dosed at 0.01 to 10 mg/kg.

The data were produced by immunoSEQ multiplex PCR, yet TCRdb's version contains in-frame clones alone and is incomplete. Of around 68,000 clones detected, about 85% appear once; the ten largest clones hold 15% to 20%. V lost 0 bases and J lost 0, with 14 bases in between. The germline V gene encodes CDR1 KGHSH and CDR2 LQKENI. CDR3 length: 17 residues. Sequenced material: CD4+ or CD8+ T cells sorted from blood, taken in a trial of the OX40 agonist ivuxolimab. The source is an adult with an advanced solid tumor such as melanoma, head and neck, liver or kidney cancer. The chain links TRBV18 to TRBJ1-1, with D possibly being TRBD1 (6 bases). Written as DNA, the CDR3 is TGTGCCAGCTCACCACCGAGGGGGGGGGAGTTGAACACTGAAGCTTTCTTT. This codes for CASSPPRGGELNTEAFF.